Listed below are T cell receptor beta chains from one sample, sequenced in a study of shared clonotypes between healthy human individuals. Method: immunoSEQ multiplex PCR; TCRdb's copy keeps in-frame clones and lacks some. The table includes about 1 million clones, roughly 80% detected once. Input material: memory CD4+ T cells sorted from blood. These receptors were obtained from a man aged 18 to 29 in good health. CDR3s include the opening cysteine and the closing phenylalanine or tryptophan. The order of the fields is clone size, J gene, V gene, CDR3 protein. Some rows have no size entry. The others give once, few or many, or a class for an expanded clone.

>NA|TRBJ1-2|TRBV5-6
CASSYDRAAGYTF
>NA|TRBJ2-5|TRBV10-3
CAISGLAETQETQYF
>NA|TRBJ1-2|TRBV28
CASSIVSRGYTF
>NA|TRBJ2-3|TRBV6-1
CASKGDGTDTQYF
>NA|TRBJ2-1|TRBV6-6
CAGSAPLAGGLEQFF
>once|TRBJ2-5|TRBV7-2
CASSRGVQETQYF
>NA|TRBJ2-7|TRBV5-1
CASSAQYRGEQYF
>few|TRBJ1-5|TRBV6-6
CASSIVGTYDQPQHF
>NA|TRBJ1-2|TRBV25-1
CASTPSTNYGYTF
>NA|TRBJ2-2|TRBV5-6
CASSWPGQGTGELFF
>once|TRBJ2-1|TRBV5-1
CASSLSSYLGNEQFF
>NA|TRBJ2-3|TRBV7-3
CASSLDRKDTQYF
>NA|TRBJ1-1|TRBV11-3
CASSQGGGTEAFF
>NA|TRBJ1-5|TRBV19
CASRQFLSNQPQHF
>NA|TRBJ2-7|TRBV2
CASSEAGWQQYF
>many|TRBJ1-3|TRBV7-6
CASTPQMTHGNTIYF
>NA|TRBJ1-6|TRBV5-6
CASSLVRAGNSPLHF
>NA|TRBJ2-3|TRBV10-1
CASSETIQQHTQYF
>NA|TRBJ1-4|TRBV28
CASSPDTYSEKLFF
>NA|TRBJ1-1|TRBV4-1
CASSQPTGSGTEAFF
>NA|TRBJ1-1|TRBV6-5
CASRQGSMNTEAFF
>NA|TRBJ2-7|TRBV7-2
CASSLASGAISYEQYF
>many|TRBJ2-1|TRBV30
CAWSVWGSGRNEQFF
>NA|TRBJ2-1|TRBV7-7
CASSLGEGGGNEQFF